This is a list of T cell receptor beta chains from one sample in a study of T cells after yellow fever vaccination. TCRdb called the 5' RACE reads again in MiXCR, with one record for every CDR3 protein. This table has 400,000 or so distinct CDR3 sequences, 6.2% appearing once. The sequenced sample was PBMCs, obtained 5 days after the yellow fever booster vaccination. The receptors were gathered from a man younger than 40 who received the YFV17D yellow fever vaccine. CDR3s include the opening cysteine and the closing phenylalanine or tryptophan. The D gene is left open where the match is weak. Rows give clone size only sometimes, using once, few, many, or a class for an expanded clone.

j_call v_call d_call clone_size cdr3_aa cdr3_nt
TRBJ2-3 TRBV27 - many CASSIGISGNRQYF TGTGCCAGCAGTATCGGGATCTCGGGGAACCGGCAGTATTTT
TRBJ2-1 TRBV15 - few CATSRAVSRAYNEQFF TGTGCCACCAGCAGGGCTGTTTCGAGGGCCTACAATGAGCAGTTCTTC
TRBJ2-3 TRBV24-1 - few CATSAGSGTSTDTQYF TGTGCCACCTCAGCAGGGAGCGGAACTAGCACAGATACGCAGTATTTT
TRBJ1-2 TRBV4-2 - few CASSQELVNYGYTF TGTGCCAGCAGCCAAGAATTGGTAAACTATGGCTACACCTTC
TRBJ2-3 TRBV6-2/TRBV6-3 TRBD2 many CASSGSSGRIGLTDTQYF TGTGCCAGCAGTGGATCTAGCGGGAGGATCGGTCTGACAGATACGCAGTATTTT
TRBJ2-1 TRBV11-2 - - CASSLGWGVNNEQFF TGTGCCAGCAGCTTAGGGTGGGGTGTCAACAATGAGCAGTTCTTC
TRBJ2-1 TRBV20-1 TRBD2 - CSAFRTSGRTEQFF TGCAGTGCTTTCAGGACTAGCGGGAGGACTGAGCAGTTCTTC
TRBJ2-5 TRBV20-1 TRBD2 many CSARAPASGLAGVRTQYF TGCAGTGCTAGGGCCCCGGCTTCTGGGCTAGCGGGAGTAAGGACCCAGTACTTC
TRBJ1-1 TRBV5-1 - - CASSLVLGGVGMYTEAFF TGCGCCAGCAGCCTGGTTTTGGGGGGCGTGGGCATGTACACTGAAGCTTTCTTT
TRBJ2-4 TRBV12-3/TRBV12-4 - few CASSFRGANIQYF TGTGCCAGCAGTTTTCGGGGGGCAAACATTCAGTACTTC
TRBJ1-2 TRBV20-1 - few CSAGGNNYGYTF TGCAGTGCCGGGGGGAATAACTATGGCTACACCTTC
TRBJ2-1 TRBV9 - many CASSVGGDPTYNEQFF TGTGCCAGCAGCGTAGGCGGGGACCCGACCTACAATGAGCAGTTCTTC
TRBJ1-2 TRBV4-1 - few CASSQDPINYGYTF TGCGCCAGCAGCCAAGATCCAATAAACTATGGCTACACCTTC
TRBJ2-7 TRBV20-1 - - CSAPGTRRGQYF TGCAGTGCCCCCGGGACTCGCAGGGGGCAGTACTTC
TRBJ2-7 TRBV20-1 TRBD2 few CSASVWAGDGEQYF TGCAGTGCTAGTGTTTGGGCGGGAGATGGCGAGCAGTACTTC
TRBJ2-3 TRBV2 - - CASRWGGDTQYF TGTGCCAGCAGGTGGGGTGGAGATACGCAGTATTTT
TRBJ1-1 TRBV20-1 - - CSAKNLAGTEAFF TGCAGTGCCAAGAACTTGGCTGGCACTGAAGCTTTCTTT
TRBJ2-7 TRBV27 - many CASSNPDRYADHEQYF TGTGCCAGCAGTAACCCCGACAGGTATGCAGACCACGAGCAGTACTTC